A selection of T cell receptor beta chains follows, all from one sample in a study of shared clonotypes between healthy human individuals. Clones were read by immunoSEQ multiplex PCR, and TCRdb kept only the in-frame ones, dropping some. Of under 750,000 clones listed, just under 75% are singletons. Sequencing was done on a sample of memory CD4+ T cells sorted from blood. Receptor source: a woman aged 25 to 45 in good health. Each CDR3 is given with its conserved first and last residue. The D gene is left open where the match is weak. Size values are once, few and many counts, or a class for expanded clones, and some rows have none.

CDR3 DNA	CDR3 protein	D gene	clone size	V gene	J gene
TGTGCCAGCAGCCCGAGACTAGTCACCTACGAGCAGTACTTC	CASSPRLVTYEQYF	NA	once	TRBV11-2	TRBJ2-7
TGCAGTGTAACTGGTCACAATGAGCAGTTCTTC	CSVTGHNEQFF	NA	NA	TRBV20-1	TRBJ2-1
TGTGCCATGCGGGACTATGGCTACACCTTC	CAMRDYGYTF	NA	once	TRBV6-6	TRBJ1-2
TGTGCCAGCAGTGTGAGGGGACAGGAGGGTGGCTACACCTTC	CASSVRGQEGGYTF	TRBD1	NA	TRBV2	TRBJ1-2
TGTGCCAGCAGGAGACAGGGCACCTACGAGCAGTACTTC	CASRRQGTYEQYF	TRBD1	NA	TRBV13	TRBJ2-7
TGTGCCAGCAGTTACGGGACTAGCGGGAATCCGGATACGCAGTATTTT	CASSYGTSGNPDTQYF	TRBD2	NA	TRBV6-5	TRBJ2-3
TGTGCCAGCAGCTTAGGCAGCGCAGCCTACAATGAGCAGTTCTTC	CASSLGSAAYNEQFF	NA	once	TRBV7-9	TRBJ2-1
TGTGCCAGCAGTTTCAGGGGGGAAAGGAGCTACGAGCAGTACTTC	CASSFRGERSYEQYF	NA	NA	TRBV27	TRBJ2-7
TGTGCCAGCAGATGGGGACTAGCGGGAGGAGATACGCAGTATTTT	CASRWGLAGGDTQYF	TRBD2	NA	TRBV7-9	TRBJ2-3
TGTGCCAGCACCCGTGGTGGGGGGTTGGGGAACGAGCAGTACTTC	CASTRGGGLGNEQYF	NA	NA	TRBV6-5	TRBJ2-7
TGTGCCAGCAGCGTAGGCGTGACTAGCGCGACTCAAGAGACCCAGTACTTC	CASSVGVTSATQETQYF	TRBD2	few	TRBV9	TRBJ2-5
TGTGCCAGCAGTTACTCCGACAGGGAAAGTGGCTACACCTTC	CASSYSDRESGYTF	TRBD1	NA	TRBV6-6	TRBJ1-2
TGTGCCAGCAGGAGGACAGAGACCTCCTACGAGCAGTACTTC	CASRRTETSYEQYF	NA	many	TRBV2	TRBJ2-7
TGTGCCAGTAGTATGGTTTCAGGGTTCACTGAAGCTTTCTTT	CASSMVSGFTEAFF	NA	NA	TRBV19	TRBJ1-1
TGTGCCAGCAGTGGACAGGGATCTAACTATGGCTACACCTTC	CASSGQGSNYGYTF	TRBD1	NA	TRBV2	TRBJ1-2
TGTGCCAGCAGTGAATCAGGGACAAGTACCCAGGCCCAGCATTTT	CASSESGTSTQAQHF	NA	NA	TRBV25-1	TRBJ1-5
TGTGCCAGCAGCTTAACCTATGGACAGGCCACGAGGGCTTTCTTT	CASSLTYGQATRAFF	TRBD1	few	TRBV7-2	TRBJ1-1
TGTGCCAGCAGTTTGGGCGGACTAGCGGTTTACGAGCAGTACTTC	CASSLGGLAVYEQYF	TRBD2	NA	TRBV27	TRBJ2-7
TGTGCCAGTAGTCTACTAGCGGGAGGATCCAATGAGCAGTTCTTC	CASSLLAGGSNEQFF	TRBD2	NA	TRBV19	TRBJ2-1
TGTGCCAGCAGGCTTGACGCGGGACCAACCTACAATGAGCAGTTCTTC	CASRLDAGPTYNEQFF	NA	NA	TRBV27	TRBJ2-1
TGTGCCAGCAGTTACTCCGACAGTTTACAGCAGTACTTC	CASSYSDSLQQYF	NA	NA	TRBV6-6	TRBJ2-7
TGTGCCAGCAGTGGACAGGGGGGAGGAAAACTGTTTTTT	CASSGQGGGKLFF	TRBD1	NA	TRBV6-1	TRBJ1-4
TGTGCCAGCAGTACCAAACAACAGGGAAGGAAGCAGCCCCAGCATTTT	CASSTKQQGRKQPQHF	NA	NA	TRBV28	TRBJ1-5
TGCAGTGCTAGAGGGACACTGATAGCTTTCTTT	CSARGTLIAFF	NA	NA	TRBV20-1	TRBJ1-1
TGTGCCAGCAGCAAAGAAGGCCAGGCGGGCGGGGTGGAGACCCAGTACTTC	CASSKEGQAGGVETQYF	NA	NA	TRBV21-1	TRBJ2-5
TGTGCCAGCAGCTCCATAGTTCTCCCCTACGAGCAGTACTTC	CASSSIVLPYEQYF	NA	NA	TRBV7-8	TRBJ2-7
TGTGCCAGCTTGGGGACTAGCGGGACAGATACGCAGTATTTT	CASLGTSGTDTQYF	TRBD2	NA	TRBV27	TRBJ2-3
TGTGCCAGCAGCCCGTGGGGGACCCGGGATACGCAGTATTTT	CASSPWGTRDTQYF	NA	NA	TRBV11-2	TRBJ2-3
TGTGCCAGCACATACCGGGACGGGAGTGGGGCTGGCTACACCTTC	CASTYRDGSGAGYTF	NA	NA	TRBV2	TRBJ1-2
TGTGCCAGCAAGGCAGGGGAGGGTCAGCCCCAGCATTTT	CASKAGEGQPQHF	NA	few	TRBV2	TRBJ1-5
TGCGCCAGCAGCTTGGACACAGGTTCCCGGGGCTACACCTTC	CASSLDTGSRGYTF	NA	NA	TRBV5-1	TRBJ1-2
TGTGCCAGCAGCCCCTTTTGGACGGGACAAGAGACCCAGTACTTC	CASSPFWTGQETQYF	NA	NA	TRBV27	TRBJ2-5